This record covers a single T cell receptor beta chain. Using immunoSEQ multiplex PCR, the repertoire was profiled, and TCRdb retains in-frame clones only, with some absent. The data hold about 83,000 clones, with 88% observed a single time. The data are from a study of OX40 agonist ivuxolimab in advanced cancers. Background on the study: Three patients showed partial responses: one hepatocellular carcinoma and two cutaneous melanoma cases.

Germline V gene lookup returns CDR1 SGHRS and CDR2 YFSETQ. The CDR3 extends over 12 amino acids. After removal of 8 bases from V and 5 bases from J, the junction contained 5 bases not matched to a gene. Autoimmune disease history or systemic immunosuppression meant exclusion. The receptor comes from an adult with an advanced solid tumor such as melanoma, head and neck, liver or kidney cancer. V and J are TRBV5-1 and TRBJ2-3; 7 nucleotides line up with TRBD1. Sample: CD4+ or CD8+ T cells sorted from blood, taken in a trial of the OX40 agonist ivuxolimab. For the CDR3, the DNA is TGCGCCAGTCGGGCAGGGGGAGATACGCAGTATTTT. Amino acids: CASRAGGDTQYF.